This T cell receptor (beta chain) is drawn from a study of blood T cell repertoires in COVID-19. Study information: Researchers got acute and convalescent COVID-19 samples from the United States, Italy and Spain. The cDNA or gDNA used as material had been derived from T cells, B-cell-depleted T cells, or PBMCs.

A Seattle source enrolled patients during active infection and followed them longitudinally. Germline V CDR1 and CDR2: PRHDT, FYEKMQ (reference sequence). CDR3 length equals 11 residues. V gave up 4 bases and J gave up 3 bases, with 4 bases separating them. This clone was counted a single time. In the original processing: Using reference gene primer amplification, nucleated cell counts were estimated. Measured with immunoSEQ multiplex PCR; TCRdb has only the in-frame clones, and not every one. That table supplies the V and J calls and clone size; D and trimming were determined from the DNA. The table lists about 340,000 clones, approximately 86% of them singletons.

The rearrangement links TRBV13 to TRBJ2-7, with D unclear. The sequence was collected from a woman in her sixties with COVID-19, enrolled during active disease. Sequenced input: peripheral blood. Here the CDR3 reads CASSYYYEQYF. CDR3 DNA sequence: TGTGCCAGCAGCTACTACTACGAGCAGTACTTC.